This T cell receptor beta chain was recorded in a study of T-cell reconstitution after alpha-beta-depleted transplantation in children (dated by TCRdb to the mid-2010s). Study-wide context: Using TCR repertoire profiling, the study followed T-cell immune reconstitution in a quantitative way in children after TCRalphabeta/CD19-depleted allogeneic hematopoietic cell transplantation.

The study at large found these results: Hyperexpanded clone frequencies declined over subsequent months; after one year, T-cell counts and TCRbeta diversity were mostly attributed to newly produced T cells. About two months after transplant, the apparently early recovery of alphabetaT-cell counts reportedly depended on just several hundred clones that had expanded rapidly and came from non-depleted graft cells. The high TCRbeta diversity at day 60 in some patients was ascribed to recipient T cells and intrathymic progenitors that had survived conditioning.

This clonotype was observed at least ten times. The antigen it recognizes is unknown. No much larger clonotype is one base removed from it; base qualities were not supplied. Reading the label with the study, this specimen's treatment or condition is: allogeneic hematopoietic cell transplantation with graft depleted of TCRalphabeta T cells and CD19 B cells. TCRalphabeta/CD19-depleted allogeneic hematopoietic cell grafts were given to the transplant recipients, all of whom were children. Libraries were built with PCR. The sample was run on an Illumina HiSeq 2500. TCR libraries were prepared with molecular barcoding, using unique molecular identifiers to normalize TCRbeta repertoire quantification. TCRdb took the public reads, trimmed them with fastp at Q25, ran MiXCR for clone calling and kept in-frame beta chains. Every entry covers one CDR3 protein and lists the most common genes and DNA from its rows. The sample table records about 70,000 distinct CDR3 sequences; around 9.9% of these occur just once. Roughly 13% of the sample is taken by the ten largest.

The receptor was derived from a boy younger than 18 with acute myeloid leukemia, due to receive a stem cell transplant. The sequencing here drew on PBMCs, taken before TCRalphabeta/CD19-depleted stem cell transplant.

The DNA sequence reads TGCAGCGTTGAACCCGGGACAGGGGGCGCGAAGACTGAAGCTTTCTTT. It codes for CSVEPGTGGAKTEAFF. Recombination connected TRBV29-1 to TRBJ1-1; TRBD1 aligns with 12 central bases. For this chain, trimming is 2 bases at the V end and 5 bases at the J end, and the number of junction bases without a gene match is 9. CDR3 length: 16 amino acids, cysteine to phenylalanine. Just the 48-base CDR3 DNA is kept, in frame starting at base 1. The germline V gene gives CDR1 as SQVTM and CDR2 as ANQGSEA.